A selection of T cell receptor beta chains follows, all from one sample in a study of blood T cell repertoires in COVID-19. The table came from immunoSEQ multiplex PCR; TCRdb's copy has only in-frame clones and leaves some out. In the table there are 97,000 or so clones, 70% to 90% of which are singletons. Sequences were obtained from peripheral blood. All receptors come from a man in his fifties or sixties with active COVID-19. CDR3s include the opening cysteine and the closing phenylalanine or tryptophan. A D gene is named only where the DNA matches it firmly. Clone size is not always given. Where it is, it says once, few, many or a class for expanded clones.

CDR3nt,CDR3aa,abundance,v_gene,j_gene,d_gene
TGTGCCAGCACGCCTACGGGGACAGATCAGCCCCAGCATTTT,CASTPTGTDQPQHF,.,TRBV27,TRBJ1-5,TRBD1
TGTGCCAGCAGCCCCGCCGTGGGCTCGGGGTCCTACGAGCAGTACTTC,CASSPAVGSGSYEQYF,.,TRBV4-2,TRBJ2-7,.
TGCGCCAGCAGCTTCGCAGGGCTTGCTAGCACAGATACGCAGTATTTT,CASSFAGLASTDTQYF,.,TRBV5-1,TRBJ2-3,.
TGTGCCATCAGTGAGACCTACGACAGGTTCTATGGCTACACCTTC,CAISETYDRFYGYTF,.,TRBV10-3,TRBJ1-2,.
TGTGCCAGCAGCTTAGCGACTAGCGGGGGCCCTAAAGGAGAGACCCAGTACTTC,CASSLATSGGPKGETQYF,.,TRBV7-8,TRBJ2-5,TRBD2
TGTGCCAGCAGTTACCCTCCGGGACAGGGTAATGGAGCTTTCTTT,CASSYPPGQGNGAFF,.,TRBV6-6,TRBJ1-1,TRBD1
TGTGCCAGCAGCAAGGGACAGGGGGATCACAATGAGCAGTTCTTC,CASSKGQGDHNEQFF,.,TRBV4-2,TRBJ2-1,TRBD1
TGTGCCACCAGCAGGGGACTAGCGGGGCAAGAGACCCAGTACTTC,CATSRGLAGQETQYF,.,TRBV15,TRBJ2-5,TRBD2
TGTGCCAGCAGCTTAGAATATAGCAATCAGCCCCAGCATTTT,CASSLEYSNQPQHF,.,TRBV7-2,TRBJ1-5,.
TGTGCCTGGAGCGCGGGACGGAGTTCCGATTCACCCCTCCACTTT,CAWSAGRSSDSPLHF,.,TRBV30,TRBJ1-6,.
TGTGCCAGCAGTCAGGGGGTCCAATCGGGGGCTTTCTTT,CASSQGVQSGAFF,.,TRBV3-1/TRBV3-2,TRBJ1-1,TRBD1
TGTGCCACCAGCAGAGAACCCGCGGGACAGGGAGCCTACGAGCAGTACTTC,CATSREPAGQGAYEQYF,.,TRBV15,TRBJ2-7,TRBD1
TGCAGCGTTGGCTCGGCCAGGGCGAATGAGCAGTTCTTC,CSVGSARANEQFF,.,TRBV29-1,TRBJ2-1,.
TGTGCCAGCAGAAATGGACCTAGCACTCACTTC,CASRNGPSTHF,.,TRBV11-2,TRBJ2-7,.
TGTGCCAGCAGCTTAGGTGGCCAGGGGAGTGAGCAGTACTTC,CASSLGGQGSEQYF,.,TRBV7-9,TRBJ2-7,.
TGTGCCAGCAGCGTAGTTGGGGGCCCGGGTACTGAAGCTTTCTTT,CASSVVGGPGTEAFF,.,TRBV9,TRBJ1-1,.
TGTGCCAGCAGTTTCTCCACAGATACGCAGTATTTT,CASSFSTDTQYF,.,TRBV12-3/TRBV12-4,TRBJ2-3,.
TGTGCCACCAGATTAGCGGGGGGCACAGATACGCAGTATTTT,CATRLAGGTDTQYF,.,TRBV19,TRBJ2-3,TRBD2
TGTGCCAGTAGAATAGCGGGGTCACAAGAGACCCAGTACTTC,CASRIAGSQETQYF,.,TRBV19,TRBJ2-5,TRBD2
TGTGCCAGCAGCTTGGCCGGGCAGGGTAACGGGGAGCTGTTTTTT,CASSLAGQGNGELFF,.,TRBV5-6,TRBJ2-2,.
TGTGCCAGCAGTTACCGACCGGGTTACCAAGAGACCCAGTACTTC,CASSYRPGYQETQYF,.,TRBV6-2/TRBV6-3,TRBJ2-5,.
TGCGCCAGCAGACAAGCAGGATTTAGCTCCTACAATGAGCAGTTCTTC,CASRQAGFSSYNEQFF,.,TRBV5-1,TRBJ2-1,.
TGTGCCAGCTCACAGGGTGGAGCTTTCTTT,CASSQGGAFF,.,TRBV6-6,TRBJ1-1,.
TGTGCCAGTAGGGGCCCAGGGACAGGGGTATCCCCCCTCCACTTT,CASRGPGTGVSPLHF,.,TRBV19,TRBJ1-6,TRBD1
TGTGCCAGCAGCCCACTAGCGGGGGGATACTACAATGAGCAGTTCTTC,CASSPLAGGYYNEQFF,once,TRBV7-9,TRBJ2-1,TRBD2
TGTGCCAGCAGCTTTTTCGGGAGCCTCAATGAGCAGTTCTTC,CASSFFGSLNEQFF,once,TRBV5-5,TRBJ2-1,.
TGTGCTAGTGCACTAGCGGGGGGGCGGGAGACCCAGTACTTC,CASALAGGRETQYF,.,TRBV12-5,TRBJ2-5,TRBD2
TGCAGCGTGCATCTACGACAGGGGCCGAACCGACCTCCCTACGAGCAGTACTTC,CSVHLRQGPNRPPYEQYF,.,TRBV29-1,TRBJ2-7,TRBD1
TGTGCCATCATGGAATCGTCCCAACAGGGACCGAGCTATGGCTACACCTTC,CAIMESSQQGPSYGYTF,.,TRBV10-3,TRBJ1-2,.
TGTGCCAGCAGTCGAGGGAATCAGCCCCAGCATTTT,CASSRGNQPQHF,.,TRBV12-3/TRBV12-4,TRBJ1-5,.
TGTGCCAGCTCACCATTAGCGGGGGTCCAAGAGACCCAGTACTTC,CASSPLAGVQETQYF,.,TRBV18,TRBJ2-5,TRBD2
TGTGCCAGTAGTATACCGGGGGGAAAGGGCGAGCAGTACTTC,CASSIPGGKGEQYF,few,TRBV19,TRBJ2-7,TRBD2